This T cell receptor beta chain was sequenced for a study of STAT5B mutations in CD4+ large granular lymphocyte leukemia. The protocol was immunoSEQ multiplex PCR, while the TCRdb copy is restricted to in-frame clones and leaves out a portion. Among over 20,000 clones, about four fifths were seen once, and the ten largest hold less than 0.4%. V lost 4 bases and J 1 base, leaving 8 bases between the germline ends. The CDR3 sequence is 15 residues long. Germline V CDR1 and CDR2: MNHEY, SVGAGI. As regards this clone: Its antigen is not identified.

Whole-study results and caveats: The CD4+ versus CD8+ T-LGLL clonality difference may reflect limited sample size.

The receptor comes from a human donor in good health. The chain links TRBV6-5 to TRBJ2-6; TRBD2 might be the D (5 bases). Sequenced sample: CD4+ T cells from blood buffy coats. Here the CDR3 reads CASSLRGSGANVLTF. CDR3 nucleotide sequence: TGTGCCAGCAGTTTGAGAGGGTCTGGGGCCAACGTCCTGACTTTC.